Listed below are T cell receptor beta chains from one sample, sequenced in a study of cytomegalovirus exposure and HLA in healthy donors. Some clones are missing from TCRdb's copy, which holds only in-frame ones; the method was immunoSEQ multiplex PCR. The data show about 180,000 clones, 82% seen once. The sample consisted of PBMCs. These receptors were taken from a middle-aged man in good health and CMV-seronegative. Both conserved end residues are part of each CDR3. A D gene is named only where the DNA matches it firmly. Clone size is not always given. Where it is, it says once, few, many or a class for expanded clones.

-	TRBJ1-3	TRBV7-2	-	TGTGCCAGCAGGGGGGACACGGGAAACACCATATATTTT	CASRGDTGNTIYF
TRBD2	TRBJ2-3	TRBV10-3	-	TGTGCCATCAGGGGACTAGCGGGGCAAGATACGCAGTATTTT	CAIRGLAGQDTQYF
-	TRBJ2-2	TRBV14	-	TGTGCCAGCAGCCAGGGAGTGAACACCGGGGAGCTGTTTTTT	CASSQGVNTGELFF
TRBD2	TRBJ2-1	TRBV2	-	TGTGCCAGCAACACCGGGACTAGCGGCTACAATGAGCAGTTCTTC	CASNTGTSGYNEQFF
TRBD2	TRBJ2-1	TRBV6-6	-	TGTGCCACCGCGGGACTAGCGGGGGGGCTCAATGAGCAGTTCTTC	CATAGLAGGLNEQFF
-	TRBJ2-7	TRBV10-3	-	TGTGCCATCAGCGCGCGAGGCCCCTACGAGCAGTACTTC	CAISARGPYEQYF
-	TRBJ1-6	TRBV4-2	-	TGTGCCAGCAGCCAATTTTTAGTAAGCCCTAGCTCCTATAATTCACCCCTCCACTTT	CASSQFLVSPSSYNSPLHF
-	TRBJ2-1	TRBV28	-	TGTGCCAGCAGTATTTCGGGTGTTCGGGGGAGCTACAATGAGCAGTTCTTC	CASSISGVRGSYNEQFF
-	TRBJ1-2	TRBV28	-	TGTGCCAGCAGTTTAGGCCGGGTTCATGCGGGCTACACCTTC	CASSLGRVHAGYTF
-	TRBJ1-1	TRBV27	few	TGTGCCAGCGGGTACAGGGCTACAGGTGAAGCTTTCTTT	CASGYRATGEAFF
TRBD1	TRBJ1-5	TRBV19	once	TGTGCCAGTAGCGGGACAGGGGGTCCCCAGCCCCAGCATTTT	CASSGTGGPQPQHF
TRBD1	TRBJ1-2	TRBV4-1	-	TGCGCCAGCAGCCAAAGCCGGGACAGAGGTTATGGCTACACCTTC	CASSQSRDRGYGYTF
TRBD2	TRBJ2-7	TRBV2	-	TGTGCCAGCAGTCTGGGACTAGCGGGCCCCTTCGAGCAGTACTTC	CASSLGLAGPFEQYF
TRBD2	TRBJ2-7	TRBV28	-	TGTGCCAGCAGTGAGGCCGGGACTAGGAGCTACGAGCAGTACTTC	CASSEAGTRSYEQYF
-	TRBJ2-3	TRBV4-3	-	TGCGCCAGCAGCCAGGGGCGAGTGCCAGATACGCAGTATTTT	CASSQGRVPDTQYF
-	TRBJ1-1	TRBV4-2	-	TGTGCCAGCAGCCAAGATCAGGGGAAGAACACTGAAGCTTTCTTT	CASSQDQGKNTEAFF
TRBD2	TRBJ2-3	TRBV5-6	-	TGTGCCAGCAGCTCTCTAGCGGGGAGCACAGATACGCAGTATTTT	CASSSLAGSTDTQYF
-	TRBJ1-2	TRBV18	-	TGTGCCAGCTCACCAAACAGGAACCCTTACTATGGCTACACCTTC	CASSPNRNPYYGYTF
TRBD1	TRBJ1-6	TRBV30	-	TGTGCCTGGAGTAGGACAGGGGAAAGGAGTTCACCCCTCCACTTT	CAWSRTGERSSPLHF
TRBD2	TRBJ2-1	TRBV7-6	-	TGTGCCAGCAGCTTAAAGACCAGCGGGGCCCCCTACAATGAGCAGTTCTTC	CASSLKTSGAPYNEQFF
TRBD1	TRBJ2-3	TRBV27	-	TGTGCCAGCAGTTCGCTCCCGGGACAGGGTACCGATACGCAGTATTTT	CASSSLPGQGTDTQYF
-	TRBJ2-4	TRBV5-6	-	TGTGCCGCCGAAACTGCAGGGTTGTCCAAAAACATTCAGTACTTC	CAAETAGLSKNIQYF
TRBD1	TRBJ2-5	TRBV15	-	TGTGCCACCACTCAGGGCTGGGACAGTCTTCAAGAGACCCAGTACTTC	CATTQGWDSLQETQYF
-	TRBJ1-3	TRBV4-3	-	TGCGCCAGCAGCCAAGATGCGGCAGGGCTAAACACCATATATTTT	CASSQDAAGLNTIYF
TRBD1	TRBJ1-1	TRBV30	-	TGTGCCTGGAGTCAATACAGGGGGGTAACTGAAGCTTTCTTT	CAWSQYRGVTEAFF
TRBD1	TRBJ1-3	TRBV5-6	-	TGTGCCAGCAGCTTAAACGGACAGGGCCCCTCTATTGGAAACACCATATATTTT	CASSLNGQGPSIGNTIYF
-	TRBJ2-1	TRBV5-1	-	TGCGCCAGCAGCTTGGAGTTGGGGGGCGGGGGCAATGAGCAGTTCTTC	CASSLELGGGGNEQFF
-	TRBJ1-2	TRBV15	-	TGTGCCACCAGCAGAGCGTTGATCGCGGGTGGCTACACCTTC	CATSRALIAGGYTF
-	TRBJ2-7	TRBV19	-	TGTGCCAGTAGTAGCGTTGTAAGCTCCTACGAGCAGTACTTC	CASSSVVSSYEQYF
-	TRBJ2-7	TRBV19	-	TGTGCCAGTAGTACCCCCGACTTAGCGAACGCCTACGAGCAGTACTTC	CASSTPDLANAYEQYF
-	TRBJ1-5	TRBV7-2	-	TGTGCCAGCAGCCCCGGACAGAGATTCAATCAGCCCCAGCATTTT	CASSPGQRFNQPQHF
-	TRBJ1-2	TRBV15	-	TGTGCCACCAGCAGAAACCAGAGACTAGGCTATGGCTACACCTTC	CATSRNQRLGYGYTF
-	TRBJ1-4	TRBV5-6	once	TGTGCCAGCAGCTTGGACAGGGTTCGGGAAAAACTGTTTTTT	CASSLDRVREKLFF
TRBD2	TRBJ2-7	TRBV7-8	-	TGTGCCAGCAGCTTATTGAGCGGGACCTACGAGCAGTACTTC	CASSLLSGTYEQYF
-	TRBJ2-2	TRBV14	-	TGTGCCAGCAGCCAAGATCCAGGGACGAACACCGGGGAGCTGTTTTTT	CASSQDPGTNTGELFF
TRBD1	TRBJ1-4	TRBV9	-	TGTGCCAGCAGCGAGACAGGGCTCGGGGAAAAACTGTTTTTT	CASSETGLGEKLFF
TRBD1	TRBJ2-6	TRBV29-1	-	TGCAGCGTTCCCCTGAGGGACAGCGTCAACGTCCTGACTTTC	CSVPLRDSVNVLTF
TRBD2	TRBJ2-3	TRBV5-1	-	TGCGCCAGTCAGCGGGACCAGGCAGATACGCAGTATTTT	CASQRDQADTQYF
-	TRBJ1-1	TRBV2	-	TGTGCCAGCAGTTTTTCCGGGGACACTGAAGCTTTCTTT	CASSFSGDTEAFF
-	TRBJ1-2	TRBV6-5	-	TGTGCCAGCAGTTACTCACGGGGTGGCTATGGCTACACCTTC	CASSYSRGGYGYTF